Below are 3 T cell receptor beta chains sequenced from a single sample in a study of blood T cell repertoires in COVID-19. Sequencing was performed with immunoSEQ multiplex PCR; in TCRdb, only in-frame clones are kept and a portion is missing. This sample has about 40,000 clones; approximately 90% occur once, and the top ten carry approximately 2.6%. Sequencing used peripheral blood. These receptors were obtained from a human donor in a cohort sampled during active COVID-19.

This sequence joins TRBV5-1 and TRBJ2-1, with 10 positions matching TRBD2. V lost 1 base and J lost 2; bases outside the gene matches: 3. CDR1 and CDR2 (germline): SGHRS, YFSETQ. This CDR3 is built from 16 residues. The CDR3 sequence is CASSLKRGGAYNEQFF. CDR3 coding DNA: TGCGCCAGCAGCTTGAAGCGGGGGGGAGCCTACAATGAGCAGTTCTTC.

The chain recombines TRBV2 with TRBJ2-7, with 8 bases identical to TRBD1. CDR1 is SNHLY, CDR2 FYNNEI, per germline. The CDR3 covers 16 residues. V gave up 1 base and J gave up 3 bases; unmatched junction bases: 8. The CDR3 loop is CASSEESGDRLYEQYF. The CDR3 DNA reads TGTGCCAGCAGTGAAGAATCGGGGGACAGGCTCTACGAGCAGTACTTC.

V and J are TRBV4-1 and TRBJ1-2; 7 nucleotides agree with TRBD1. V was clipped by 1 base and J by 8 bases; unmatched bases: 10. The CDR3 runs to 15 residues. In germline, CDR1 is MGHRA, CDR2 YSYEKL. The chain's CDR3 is CASSQASGQALGYTF. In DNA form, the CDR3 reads TGCGCCAGCAGCCAAGCATCCGGACAGGCCTTGGGCTACACCTTC.